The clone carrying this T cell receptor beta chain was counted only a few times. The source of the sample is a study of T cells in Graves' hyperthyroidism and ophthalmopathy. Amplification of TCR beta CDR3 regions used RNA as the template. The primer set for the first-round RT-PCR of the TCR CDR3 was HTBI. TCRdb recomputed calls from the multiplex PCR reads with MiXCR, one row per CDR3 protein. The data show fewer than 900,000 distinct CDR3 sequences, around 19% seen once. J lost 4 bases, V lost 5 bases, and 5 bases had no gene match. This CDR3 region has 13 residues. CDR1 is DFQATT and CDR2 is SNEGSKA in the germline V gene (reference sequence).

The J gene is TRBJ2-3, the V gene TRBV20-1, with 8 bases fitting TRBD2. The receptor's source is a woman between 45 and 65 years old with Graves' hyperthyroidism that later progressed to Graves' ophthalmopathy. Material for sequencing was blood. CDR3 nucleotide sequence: TGCAGTGCTGCTCCGGGGGGGGCAGATACGCAGTATTTT. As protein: CSAAPGGADTQYF.